A selection of T cell receptor beta chains follows, all from one sample in a study of T cell responses to AZD1222 COVID-19 vaccine. Method: immunoSEQ multiplex PCR; TCRdb's copy keeps in-frame clones and lacks some. The sample yields about 56,000 clones, 70% to 90% seen once. The material sequenced was peripheral blood, taken on day 0 of AZD1222 vaccination. Every receptor here comes from an adult in good health. Each CDR3 is given with its conserved first and last residue. Each record gives: clone size, J gene, V gene, D gene, CDR3 protein, CDR3 DNA. A D gene is named only where the DNA matches it firmly. Rows give clone size only sometimes, using once, few, many, or a class for an expanded clone.

. TRBJ2-2 TRBV18 . CASSGTGELFF TGTGCCAGCTCAGGTACCGGGGAGCTGTTTTTT
. TRBJ2-5 TRBV7-9 TRBD2 CASSHGLAGGRGETQYF TGTGCCAGCAGCCACGGACTAGCGGGGGGGCGTGGAGAGACCCAGTACTTC
. TRBJ2-1 TRBV6-5 . CASRAGREQFF TGTGCCAGCAGGGCAGGGCGAGAGCAGTTCTTC
. TRBJ2-5 TRBV29-1 TRBD1 CSVGTGRLQETQYF TGCAGCGTTGGGACAGGGAGGCTCCAAGAGACCCAGTACTTC
. TRBJ2-1 TRBV7-8 TRBD2 CASISSGGTSSYNEQFF TGTGCCAGCATCTCTAGCGGGGGGACTAGCTCCTACAATGAGCAGTTCTTC
. TRBJ1-6 TRBV30 . CAWSVGGNSPLHF TGTGCCTGGAGTGTAGGAGGTAATTCACCCCTCCACTTT
. TRBJ2-1 TRBV28 . CASSDTGISYNEQFF TGTGCCAGCAGTGATACAGGGATCTCCTACAATGAGCAGTTCTTC
. TRBJ2-3 TRBV11-2 . CASNYGWGKGPDTQYF TGTGCCAGCAATTACGGTTGGGGCAAGGGGCCAGATACGCAGTATTTT
once TRBJ1-2 TRBV7-9 . CASSLAAAYGYTF TGTGCCAGCAGCTTAGCGGCGGCCTATGGCTACACCTTC
. TRBJ1-6 TRBV7-2 . CASSSDSLYNSPLHF TGTGCCAGCAGCTCGGACAGCCTCTATAATTCACCCCTCCACTTT
. TRBJ2-5 TRBV5-1 . CASSLRATGGQETQYF TGCGCCAGCAGCTTGAGGGCCACTGGGGGCCAAGAGACCCAGTACTTC
. TRBJ1-5 TRBV19 TRBD1 CASSMEAPTGVQPQHF TGTGCCAGTAGTATGGAGGCCCCCACAGGGGTTCAGCCCCAGCATTTT
. TRBJ2-3 TRBV15 TRBD1 CATSRGQGATDTQYF TGTGCCACCAGCAGGGGACAGGGGGCGACAGATACGCAGTATTTT
. TRBJ2-2 TRBV6-5 . CASSYSPGYTGELFF TGTGCCAGCAGTTACTCCCCAGGCTACACCGGGGAGCTGTTTTTT
. TRBJ2-7 TRBV23-1 . CASSQSSGPGYF TGCGCCAGCAGTCAATCATCGGGCCCGGGGTACTTC
once TRBJ1-1 TRBV7-9 TRBD1 CASSQRGGAGTEAFF TGTGCCAGCAGCCAGCGAGGGGGCGCGGGCACTGAAGCTTTCTTT
. TRBJ2-5 TRBV11-2 . CASSLVFQGEETQYF TGTGCCAGCAGCTTAGTCTTCCAGGGAGAAGAGACCCAGTACTTC
. TRBJ2-1 TRBV29-1 TRBD1 CSVAQTGANEQFF TGCAGCGTAGCCCAGACAGGGGCGAATGAGCAGTTCTTC
. TRBJ2-2 TRBV12-3/TRBV12-4 . CASSSLNTGELFF TGTGCCAGCAGCAGTTTAAACACCGGGGAGCTGTTTTTT
. TRBJ1-2 TRBV6-4 . CASSVGDGYGYTF TGTGCCAGCAGTGTCGGGGACGGTTATGGCTACACCTTC
. TRBJ1-3 TRBV19 . CASSPPAALASGNTIYF TGTGCCAGTAGTCCCCCGGCGGCGCTAGCCTCTGGAAACACCATATATTTT
. TRBJ1-1 TRBV28 . CASSLIRRNTEAFF TGTGCCAGCAGTTTAATCAGGAGAAACACTGAAGCTTTCTTT
. TRBJ1-1 TRBV5-5 . CASINNTEAFF TGTGCCAGCATAAATAACACTGAAGCTTTCTTT
. TRBJ1-2 TRBV28 . CASSLISSYGYTF TGTGCCAGCAGTTTAATAAGCTCCTATGGCTACACCTTC
. TRBJ1-1 TRBV29-1 . CSVETGSRAFF TGCAGCGTTGAAACAGGGAGTCGCGCTTTCTTT
. TRBJ2-1 TRBV4-2 TRBD1 CASSQGHAGGTYNEQFF TGTGCCAGCAGCCAAGGTCACGCAGGGGGCACCTACAATGAGCAGTTCTTC
. TRBJ2-7 TRBV2 . CASSEWDYEQYF TGTGCCAGCAGTGAATGGGACTACGAGCAGTACTTC
once TRBJ2-7 TRBV5-6 . CASSFGPAGFYEQYF TGTGCCAGCAGCTTTGGGCCAGCTGGGTTCTACGAGCAGTACTTC
. TRBJ1-5 TRBV28 . CASTLATTQPQHF TGTGCCAGCACCCTTGCGACTACGCAGCCCCAGCATTTT
. TRBJ1-2 TRBV30 TRBD1 CAWSVTGAASDGYTF TGTGCCTGGAGTGTTACAGGGGCCGCCTCCGATGGCTACACCTTC
. TRBJ2-1 TRBV29-1 . CSAETGAGEQFF TGCAGCGCTGAGACAGGCGCGGGTGAGCAGTTCTTC
once TRBJ1-2 TRBV10-3 . CAISEQGANYGYTF TGTGCCATCAGTGAACAGGGAGCTAACTATGGCTACACCTTC
. TRBJ2-6 TRBV29-1 . CSVEIWASGANVLTF TGCAGCGTTGAAATCTGGGCTTCCGGGGCCAACGTCCTGACTTTC
. TRBJ1-2 TRBV5-6 TRBD1 CASSSWKGTAVYGYTF TGTGCCAGCAGCTCCTGGAAAGGGACAGCAGTCTATGGCTACACCTTC
. TRBJ2-3 TRBV2 . CASSTDGYRTDTQYF TGTGCCAGCAGTACGGACGGCTATCGCACAGATACGCAGTATTTT
. TRBJ1-6 TRBV12-3/TRBV12-4 . CASRGTQGSPLHF TGTGCCAGCAGGGGGACCCAGGGGTCACCCCTCCACTTT
. TRBJ2-7 TRBV23-1 . CASSQSGAGLQSSYEQYF TGCGCCAGCAGTCAATCGGGGGCAGGGCTTCAAAGCTCCTACGAGCAGTACTTC
. TRBJ2-3 TRBV3-1/TRBV3-2 . CASSHPGTATDTQYF TGTGCCAGCAGCCACCCCGGGACGGCCACAGATACGCAGTATTTT
few TRBJ1-4 TRBV7-9 . CASSLDQATNEKLFF TGTGCCAGCAGCTTAGATCAGGCAACTAATGAAAAACTGTTTTTT
. TRBJ1-2 TRBV10-3 . CAISLDTRYGYTF TGTGCCATCAGCCTGGACACCCGCTATGGCTACACCTTC
. TRBJ1-1 TRBV19 . CASSQQIGTEAFF TGTGCCAGTAGTCAGCAGATAGGGACTGAAGCTTTCTTT
. TRBJ1-2 TRBV6-5 . CASSRGGGVDYGYTF TGTGCCAGCAGCCGGGGGGGAGGGGTGGACTATGGCTACACCTTC
. TRBJ2-2 TRBV6-1 TRBD2 CASSVVQRGGLGELFF TGTGCCAGCAGTGTGGTACAGCGGGGGGGCCTCGGGGAGCTGTTTTTT
. TRBJ1-1 TRBV9 . CASSVVTISGRNTEAFF TGTGCCAGCAGCGTAGTAACAATTTCGGGTAGAAACACTGAAGCTTTCTTT
. TRBJ1-1 TRBV19 . CASSMRGGRQAFF TGTGCCAGTAGTATGAGAGGGGGGCGTCAAGCTTTCTTT
. TRBJ1-4 TRBV6-5 . CASRQGEKLFF TGTGCCAGCAGACAGGGTGAAAAACTGTTTTTT
. TRBJ2-2 TRBV11-1 . CASSLSGRAGTGELFF TGTGCCAGCAGCTTAAGTGGCAGGGCGGGCACCGGGGAGCTGTTTTTT
. TRBJ1-1 TRBV9 . CASSVDIGKNTEAFF TGTGCCAGCAGCGTAGATATAGGGAAGAACACTGAAGCTTTCTTT
once TRBJ1-3 TRBV5-1 . CASSLAPMSSGNTIYF TGCGCCAGCAGCTTGGCCCCCATGAGCTCTGGAAACACCATATATTTT
once TRBJ2-2 TRBV5-1 . CASSNEQGELFF TGCGCCAGCAGCAATGAACAGGGGGAGCTGTTTTTT
. TRBJ1-5 TRBV3-1/TRBV3-2 . CASSQGTGHQPQHF TGTGCCAGCAGCCAAGGTACAGGGCATCAGCCCCAGCATTTT
. TRBJ1-1 TRBV6-5 . CASSYSRGNTEAFF TGTGCCAGCAGTTACTCGCGGGGAAACACTGAAGCTTTCTTT
. TRBJ2-2 TRBV4-1 . CASSAGLTGELFF TGCGCCAGCAGCGCTGGGCTCACCGGGGAGCTGTTTTTT
few TRBJ2-4 TRBV28 TRBD1 CASSWTGGDLAKNIQYF TGTGCCAGCAGTTGGACAGGGGGTGACTTAGCCAAAAACATTCAGTACTTC
once TRBJ1-4 TRBV30 . CAWSGREGEKLFF TGTGCCTGGAGTGGACGGGAGGGAGAAAAACTGTTTTTT
. TRBJ1-2 TRBV7-9 TRBD1 CASSFGQGVYGYTF TGTGCCAGCAGCTTTGGACAGGGCGTCTATGGCTACACCTTC
. TRBJ1-2 TRBV28 . CASSLGAGYGYTF TGTGCCAGCAGTTTAGGGGCTGGCTATGGCTACACCTTC
. TRBJ1-3 TRBV5-1 TRBD1 CASRTGLGGNTIYF TGCGCCAGCAGGACAGGGCTTGGTGGAAACACCATATATTTT
. TRBJ1-6 TRBV6-1 . CASSEVVSHDSPLHF TGTGCCAGCAGTGAAGTTGTGTCTCACGATTCACCCCTCCACTTT
. TRBJ2-2 TRBV6-1 . CASSEFGGAFGELFF TGTGCCAGCAGTGAGTTTGGGGGGGCCTTCGGGGAGCTGTTTTTT